This T cell receptor beta chain was recovered during a study of T cell clusters in autoimmune cytopenias. Looking at the study overall: Per sample, median TRB depth was roughly 50,000 reads, yielding a median 2,350 distinct clonotypes.

Study results and limitations: The T cell clusters were defined only in silico, without experimental functional validation. Active autoimmune hepatitis patients had about 3.3-fold fewer exclusive TRB clusters than healthy donors. TRB repertoire shifts in secondary cytopenia and chronic lymphocytic leukemia mostly reflected lymphoma, not autoimmunity.

A word on this clonotype: Its antigen is currently unknown.

Multiplex touch-down PCR amplified TRB using TRB-A and TRB-B pools in one tube. TCRdb re-called the multiplex PCR reads; every CDR3 protein appears as one record, without DNA. This table holds approximately 16,000 distinct CDR3 sequences. Some 38,000 genome equivalents of blood DNA were amplified for TRB. This TCR was recovered from a human donor with an autoimmune cytopenia or autoimmune hepatitis (not recorded which). The sample consisted of peripheral blood.

The CDR3: CASSSLAGGPGEQFF. The chain couples TRBV7-6 to TRBJ2-1; TCRdb selects TRBD2, and the lack of DNA leaves this call unchecked. CDR3 size: 15 residues. The germline CDR1 and CDR2 sequences are SGHVS and FNYEAQ. The whole variable domain, remainder taken from reference TRBV7-6 and TRBJ2-1, is GAGVSQSPRYKVTKRGQDVALRCDPISGHVSLYWYRQALGQGPEFLTYFNYEAQQDKSGLPNDRFSAERPEGSISTLTIQRTEQRDSAMYRCASSSLAGGPGEQFFGPGTRLTVL.